This TCR beta chain was captured by sequencing in a study of T cell repertoires in cytomegalovirus infection. Findings and limits, study-wide: HLA-C-restricted TCR beta clonotypes specific for CMV led the ex vivo response.

TCRdb recomputed calls from the reads with MiXCR, one row per CDR3 protein. The sample shows about 700,000 distinct CDR3 sequences, around 35% of them seen only once. Ten or more counts support this clonotype. Its antigen is unknown. The CDR3 sequence is 11 residues long. Per the germline V gene, CDR1 is LNHDA and CDR2 is SQIVND (reference sequence). Trimming pared 6 bases from V and 7 bases from J, leaving 9 bases between. The V call is TRBV19, the J call TRBJ1-1; D uncertain. This receptor was identified in a human donor in good health (CMV status not recorded). Some clones in this sample may be carry-over from other donors' samples. The sequenced sample was cultured PBMCs, obtained from culture after CMV antigen stimulation. CDR3 amino acids: CASSMDGEAFF. The CDR3 DNA reads as TGTGCCAGTAGCATGGACGGTGAAGCTTTCTTT.